Each of the 15 T cell receptor beta chains below was sequenced from the same sample in a study of CD8+ T cells in alopecia areata. Following RNA extraction, reverse transcription yielded cDNA that acted as the sequencing template. Clones were read by immunoSEQ multiplex PCR, and TCRdb kept only the in-frame ones, dropping some. The table lists about 110,000 clones, roughly 59% of them singletons. What was sequenced was CD8+ T cells sorted from blood. These receptors all stem from a human donor in good health.

The chain carries TRBV29-1 and TRBJ2-7, with D possibly TRBD1 on 6 matching bases. The CDR3 consists of 12 residues. V dropped 4 bases and J dropped 0 bases, with 7 bases sitting between them. CDR1 is SQVTM, CDR2 ANQGSEA, per germline. The chain's CDR3 is CSVVDSSYEQYF. The CDR3 DNA reads as TGCAGCGTTGTGGACAGCTCCTACGAGCAGTACTTC.

The V call is TRBV4-1, the J call TRBJ2-7; 7 positions match TRBD1. Germline lookup yields CDR1 MGHRA and CDR2 YSYEKL. The CDR3 is 14 residues long. V lost 1 base to trimming and J lost 3 bases; unmatched junction nucleotides: 3. CDR3: CASSQVRGNYEQYF. The CDR3 DNA is TGCGCCAGCAGCCAAGTCAGGGGGAACTACGAGCAGTACTTC.

The J gene is TRBJ2-5, the V gene TRBV15, with D possibly TRBD2 on 5 matching bases. The CDR3 consists of 14 residues. V lost 4 bases and J 4 bases, leaving 13 bases between the germline ends. Germline loops: CDR1 LNHNV, CDR2 YYDKDF (reference sequence). CDR3 amino acids: CATSIQGLRETQYF. The CDR3 DNA reads as TGTGCCACCAGCATCCAAGGACTGCGAGAGACCCAGTACTTC. Looking up the rest from reference TRBV15 and TRBJ2-5 gives the full variable domain: DAMVIQNPRYQVTQFGKPVTLSCSQTLNHNVMYWYQQKSSQAPKLLFHYYDKDFNNEADTPDNFQSRRPNTSFCFLDIRSPGLGDTAMYLCATSIQGLRETQYFGPGTRLLVL.

V usage is TRBV5-1 and J usage is TRBJ2-7, with 8 bases matching TRBD2. The CDR3 spans 15 residues. In germline, CDR1 is SGHRS, CDR2 YFSETQ. V trimming: 4 bases; J trimming: 4 bases; junction bases outside the gene matches: 10. CDR3 loop: CASSPGGGSTYEQYF. CDR3 DNA: TGCGCCAGCAGCCCAGGCGGGGGGAGTACATACGAGCAGTACTTC.

In its sample, this clone was seen a few times. The rearrangement joins TRBV7-6 to TRBJ2-3; tentatively, D is TRBD1 or TRBD2 (5 bases each). The V end lost 3 bases, the J end lost 5 bases, and 15 bases lay between the germline ends. The length of the CDR3 is 15 residues. Per the germline V gene, CDR1 is SGHVS and CDR2 is FNYEAQ. The CDR3 region has the DNA TGTGCCAGCAGCTTCCCCGCGTGGGGGTTAGATACGCAGTATTTT. It yields the protein CASSFPAWGLDTQYF.

This clone was seen more than once but under ten times. The chain couples TRBV29-1 to TRBJ2-1; D gene uncertain. Trimming left V 1 base short and J 3 bases short, with 10 bases between. This CDR3 spans 14 amino acids. Germline CDR1 and CDR2: SQVTM and ANQGSEA. The CDR3 sequence: CSVEVPPNYNEQFF. DNA for the CDR3: TGCAGCGTTGAAGTCCCCCCGAACTACAATGAGCAGTTCTTC.

On this clone itself: The sample holds other DNA sequences that translate to the same CDR3. CDR3 DNA: TGTGCCAGCAGCTTGGTGGGGGTACAAGAGACCCAGTACTTC. Its protein product is CASSLVGVQETQYF. The chain has TRBV5-6 and TRBJ2-5; D tentatively reads TRBD1 or TRBD2 (5 bases each). The V and J ends lost 0 bases and 2 bases respectively, with 8 bases between them. Germline assignment: CDR1 SGHDT and CDR2 YYEEEE. The CDR3 length is 14 residues.

This clone was observed many times. The rearrangement joins TRBV6-1 to TRBJ2-7, with a weak D call TRBD2 (5 bases). The CDR3 contains 14 residues. V lost 3 bases and J lost 6, with 15 bases in between. Germline assignment: CDR1 MNHNS and CDR2 SASEGT. Here the CDR3 reads CASSEGFERAEQYF. The CDR3, as DNA: TGTGCCAGCAGTGAGGGGTTCGAGAGGGCCGAGCAGTACTTC.

The chain is built from TRBV5-6 and TRBJ2-4, with 8 bases lining up with TRBD1. V was clipped by 0 bases and J by 7 bases; unmatched bases: 3. Per germline, CDR1 SGHDT and CDR2 YYEEEE. The CDR3 has 14 residues. This CDR3 is CASSLGTGRNIQYF. The CDR3 coding sequence is TGTGCCAGCAGCTTGGGGACAGGGAGGAACATTCAGTACTTC.

This sequence joins TRBV11-2 and TRBJ1-3; D gene ambiguous. CDR1 and CDR2 from the germline V gene are SGHAT and FQNNGV. V was clipped by 0 bases and J by 4 bases, with 7 bases between them. The CDR3 is made up of 14 amino acids. In DNA, the CDR3 is TGTGCCAGCAGCTTAGAAATATCCGGAAACACCATATATTTT. Protein sequence: CASSLEISGNTIYF.

The rearrangement joins TRBV13 to TRBJ2-3; 13 nucleotides agree with TRBD2. Germline CDR1 reads PRHDT; CDR2 reads FYEKMQ (reference sequence). The trim removed 5 bases at V and 5 bases at J, leaving 10 bases unmatched. This CDR3 contains 17 residues. CDR3 residues: CASSTGTSGDRGDTQYF. Written as DNA, the CDR3 is TGTGCCAGCAGCACTGGGACTAGCGGGGACAGGGGAGATACGCAGTATTTT.

The chain couples TRBV5-6 to TRBJ2-7, with 8 bases matching TRBD2. This CDR3 has 13 amino acids. Germline V lookup: CDR1 SGHDT, CDR2 YYEEEE. V shed 3 bases and J 2 bases; nucleotides not matched to a gene: 1. Here the CDR3 reads CASSSGLAYEQYF. As DNA, the CDR3 is TGTGCCAGCAGCTCGGGACTAGCCTACGAGCAGTACTTC.

The V gene is TRBV27, the J gene TRBJ2-3, with 9 bases identical to TRBD1. Germline loops: CDR1 MNHEY, CDR2 SMNVEV (reference sequence). With V trimmed by 5 bases and J by 4 bases, 10 bases remained unmatched. The CDR3 contains 16 residues. CDR3 DNA sequence: TGTGCCAGCAGTCCGCCGGGACAGGGTCTCGCAGATACGCAGTATTTT. Its protein product is CASSPPGQGLADTQYF.

The CDR3 DNA sequence: TGTGCCAGCAGCCAAGTTCCAGTCCAAGAGACCCAGTACTTC. Translated, it gives CASSQVPVQETQYF. The genes are TRBV4-2 and TRBJ2-5; D not certain. This CDR3 contains 14 residues. V was trimmed by 1 base and J by 1 base, leaving 7 bases between them. Germline V gene data show CDR1 as LGHNA and CDR2 as YNFKEQ.

J is TRBJ1-1 and V is TRBV7-2; D not certain. This CDR3 has 12 amino acids. Trimming cost V 0 bases and J 5 bases, with 4 bases left between them. The germline V gene has CDR1 SGHTA and CDR2 FQGNSA. In DNA, the CDR3 is TGTGCCAGCAGCTTAGCCAGTACTGAAGCTTTCTTT. Its translation: CASSLASTEAFF. Variable domain in full (rest from reference TRBV7-2 and TRBJ1-1): GAGVSQSPSNKVTEKGKDVELRCDPISGHTALYWYRQSLGQGLEFLIYFQGNSAPDKSGLPSDRFSAERTGGSVSTLTIQRTQQEDSAVYLCASSLASTEAFFGQGTRLTVV.